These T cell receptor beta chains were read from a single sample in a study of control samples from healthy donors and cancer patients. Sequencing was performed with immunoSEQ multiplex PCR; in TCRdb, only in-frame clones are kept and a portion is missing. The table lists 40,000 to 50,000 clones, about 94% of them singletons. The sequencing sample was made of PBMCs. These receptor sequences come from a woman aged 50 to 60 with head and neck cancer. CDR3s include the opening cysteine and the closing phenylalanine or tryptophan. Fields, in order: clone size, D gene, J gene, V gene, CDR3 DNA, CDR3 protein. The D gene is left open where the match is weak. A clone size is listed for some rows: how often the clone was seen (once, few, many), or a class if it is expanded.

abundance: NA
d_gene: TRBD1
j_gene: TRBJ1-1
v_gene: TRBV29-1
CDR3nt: TGCAGCGTTAGGGGACAGAGCTCGGAAGCTTTCTTT
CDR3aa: CSVRGQSSEAFF

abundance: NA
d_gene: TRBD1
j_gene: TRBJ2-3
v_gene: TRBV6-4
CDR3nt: TGTGCCAGCACCCGACAGGGAGATACGCAGTATTTT
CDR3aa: CASTRQGDTQYF

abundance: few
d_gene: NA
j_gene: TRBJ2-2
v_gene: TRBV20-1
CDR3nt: TGCAGTGCTAGTAGGTCGGAGAACACCGGGGAGCTGTTTTTT
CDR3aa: CSASRSENTGELFF

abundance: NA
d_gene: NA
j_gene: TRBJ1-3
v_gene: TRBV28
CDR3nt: TGTGCCAGCAGAGACACGTACCTTGGAAACACCATATATTTT
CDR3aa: CASRDTYLGNTIYF

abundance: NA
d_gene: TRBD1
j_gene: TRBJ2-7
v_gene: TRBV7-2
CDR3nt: TGTGCCAGCAGCTTAGCGACAGGGGCCTACGAGCAGTACTTC
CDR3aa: CASSLATGAYEQYF

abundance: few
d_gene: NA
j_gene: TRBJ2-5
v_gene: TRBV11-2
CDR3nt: TGTGCCAGCAGCTTAGATAAAGAGACCCAGTACTTC
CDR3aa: CASSLDKETQYF

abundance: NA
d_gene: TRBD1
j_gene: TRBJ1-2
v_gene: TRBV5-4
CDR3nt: TGTGCCAGCAGTCCGCGACAGGGCGGGGATGGCTACACCTTC
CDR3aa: CASSPRQGGDGYTF

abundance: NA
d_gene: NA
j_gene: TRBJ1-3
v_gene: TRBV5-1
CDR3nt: TGCGCCAGCAGCATCCCGACGGGGGACTCTGGAAACACCATATATTTT
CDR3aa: CASSIPTGDSGNTIYF

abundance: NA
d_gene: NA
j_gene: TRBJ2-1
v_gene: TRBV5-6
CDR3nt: TGTGCCAGCACTGCCTACAATGAGCAGTTCTTC
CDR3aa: CASTAYNEQFF

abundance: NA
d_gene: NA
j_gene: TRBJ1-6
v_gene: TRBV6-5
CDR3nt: TGTGCCAGCTCCAGGGAAGGGAATTCACCCCTCCACTTT
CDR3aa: CASSREGNSPLHF

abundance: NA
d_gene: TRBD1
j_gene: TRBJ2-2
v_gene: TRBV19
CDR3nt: TGTGCCAGTAGTACCCCGGTGGGACAGGTCCACACCGGGGAGCTGTTTTTT
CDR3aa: CASSTPVGQVHTGELFF

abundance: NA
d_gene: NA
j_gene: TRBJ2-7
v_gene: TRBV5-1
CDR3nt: TGCGCCAGCAGCCCTTGGGACGGAAGCTCCTACGAGCAGTACTTC
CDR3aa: CASSPWDGSSYEQYF

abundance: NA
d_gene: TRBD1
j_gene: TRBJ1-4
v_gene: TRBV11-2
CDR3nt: TGTGCCAGCAGATCACCGGGACAGGGGTCTAAACTGTTTTTT
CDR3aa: CASRSPGQGSKLFF

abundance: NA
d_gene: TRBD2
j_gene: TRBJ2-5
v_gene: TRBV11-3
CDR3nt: TGTGCCAGCAGCCCCCGGGGGGTATACCAAGAGACCCAGTACTTC
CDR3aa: CASSPRGVYQETQYF

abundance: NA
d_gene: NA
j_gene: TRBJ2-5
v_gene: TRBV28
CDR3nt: TGTGCCAGTGCGGAGTCTAGCCACGGAGAGACCCAGTACTTC
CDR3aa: CASAESSHGETQYF

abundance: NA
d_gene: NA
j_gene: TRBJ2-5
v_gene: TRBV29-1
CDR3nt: TGCAGCGGTCTAGCTCTCCCCGAGACCCAGTACTTC
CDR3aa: CSGLALPETQYF

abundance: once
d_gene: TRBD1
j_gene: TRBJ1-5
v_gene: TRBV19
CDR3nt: TGTGCCAGTACCCTCCAGGGGGCTCGCAATCAGCCCCAGCATTTT
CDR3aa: CASTLQGARNQPQHF

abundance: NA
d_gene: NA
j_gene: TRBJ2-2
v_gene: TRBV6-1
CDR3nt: TGTGCCAGCAGTGAAGGGGGACTCGGCTCAAGCACCGGGGAGCTGTTTTTT
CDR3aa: CASSEGGLGSSTGELFF

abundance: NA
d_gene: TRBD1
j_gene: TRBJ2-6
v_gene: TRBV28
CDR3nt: TGTGCCAGCAGGCCACAGGGGGTTGGGGCCAACGTCCTGACTTTC
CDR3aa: CASRPQGVGANVLTF

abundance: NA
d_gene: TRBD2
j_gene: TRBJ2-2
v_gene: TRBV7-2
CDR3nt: TGTGCCAGCAGCTTGGGAACTAGCGCCCCCGGGGAGCTGTTTTTT
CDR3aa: CASSLGTSAPGELFF

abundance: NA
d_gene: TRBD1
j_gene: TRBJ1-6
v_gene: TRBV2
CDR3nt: TGTGCCAGCAGTTCCGGACAGGGACGGGGCTCACCCCTCCACTTT
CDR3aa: CASSSGQGRGSPLHF

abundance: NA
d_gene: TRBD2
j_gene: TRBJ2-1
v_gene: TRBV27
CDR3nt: TGTGCCAGCAGTTTATCAAGCGGGAGAGTCTATGAGCAGTTCTTC
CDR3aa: CASSLSSGRVYEQFF

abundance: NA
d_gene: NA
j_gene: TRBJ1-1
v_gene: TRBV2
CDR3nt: TGTGCCAGCAGTGTGGAATACACTGAAGCTTTCTTT
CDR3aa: CASSVEYTEAFF

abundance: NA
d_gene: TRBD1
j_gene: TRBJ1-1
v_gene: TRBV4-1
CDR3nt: TGCGCCAGCAGCCAAGCTCCGACAGGGAGCACTGAAGCTTTCTTT
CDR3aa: CASSQAPTGSTEAFF

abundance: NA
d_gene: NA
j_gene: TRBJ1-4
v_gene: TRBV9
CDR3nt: TGTGCCAGCAGCGTAAGCCCCAAAACTGAAAAACTGTTTTTT
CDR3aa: CASSVSPKTEKLFF

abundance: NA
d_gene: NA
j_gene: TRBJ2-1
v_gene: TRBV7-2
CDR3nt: TGTGCCAGCAGCTTACCATCGGAAGGTTCCCCCTACAATGAGCAGTTCTTC
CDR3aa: CASSLPSEGSPYNEQFF

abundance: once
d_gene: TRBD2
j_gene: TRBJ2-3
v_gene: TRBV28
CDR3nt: TGTGCCAGCAGTCCCAGGACTAGTTTTGACCCGCAGTATTTT
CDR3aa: CASSPRTSFDPQYF

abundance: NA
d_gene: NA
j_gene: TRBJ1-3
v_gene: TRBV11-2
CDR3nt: TGTGCCAGCAGCTTAGATGAGAGCACAACCATATATTTT
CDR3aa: CASSLDESTTIYF

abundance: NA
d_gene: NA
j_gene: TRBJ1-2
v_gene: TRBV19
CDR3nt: TGTGCCAGTAGTGTCCAGAATTCTGGCTACACCTTC
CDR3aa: CASSVQNSGYTF

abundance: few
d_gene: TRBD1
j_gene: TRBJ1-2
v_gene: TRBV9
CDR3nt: TGTGCCAGCAGCGTAGGGGGGGACAGGATTAACTATGGCTACACCTTC
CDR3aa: CASSVGGDRINYGYTF

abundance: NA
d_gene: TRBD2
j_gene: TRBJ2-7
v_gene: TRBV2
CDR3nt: TGTGCCAGCAGGCACTTACACACGGTGACTAGCGGGAGATTTGGCGAGCAGTACTTC
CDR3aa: CASRHLHTVTSGRFGEQYF

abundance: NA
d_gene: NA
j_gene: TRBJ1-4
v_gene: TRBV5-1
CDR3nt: TGCGCCAGCAGCTTAAACACAGGAAACTTTTATGAAAAACTGTTTTTT
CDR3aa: CASSLNTGNFYEKLFF

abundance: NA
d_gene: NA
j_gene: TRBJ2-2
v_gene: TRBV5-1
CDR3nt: TGCGCCAGCAGCTTGGGGGGGCTCCGGGAGCTGTTTTTT
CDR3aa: CASSLGGLRELFF

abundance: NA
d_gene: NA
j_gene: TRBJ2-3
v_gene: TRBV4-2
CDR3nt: TGTGCCAGCAGCCAAGATGCGCGGGTGGATACGCAGTATTTT
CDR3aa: CASSQDARVDTQYF

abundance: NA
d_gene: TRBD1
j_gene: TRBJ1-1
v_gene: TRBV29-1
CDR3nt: TGCAGCGTTGAAGAAGGGACAGGGAGACGGACTGAAGCTTTCTTT
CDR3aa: CSVEEGTGRRTEAFF

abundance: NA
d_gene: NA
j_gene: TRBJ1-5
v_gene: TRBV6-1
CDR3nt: TGTGCCAGCAGTGAAGGGTTTGGCAGCAATCAGCCCCAGCATTTT
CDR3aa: CASSEGFGSNQPQHF

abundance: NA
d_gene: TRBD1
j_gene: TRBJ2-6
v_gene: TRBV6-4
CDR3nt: TGTGCCAGCAGTGACGGGACAGGGTACGGGGCCAACGTCCTGACTTTC
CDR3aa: CASSDGTGYGANVLTF

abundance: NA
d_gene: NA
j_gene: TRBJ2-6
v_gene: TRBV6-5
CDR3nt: TGTGCCAGCACTCGTAGCTCTGGGGCCAACGTCCTGACTTTC
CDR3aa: CASTRSSGANVLTF

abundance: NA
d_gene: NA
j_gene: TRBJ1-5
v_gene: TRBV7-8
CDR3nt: TGTGCCAGCAGCTTAGTCGTTAGGGAGCGCAATCGGCCCCAGCATTTT
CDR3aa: CASSLVVRERNRPQHF

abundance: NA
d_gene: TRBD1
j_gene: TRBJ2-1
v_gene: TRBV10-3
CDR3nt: TGTGCCATCAGTGATAGAGACAGGGGGCGCAGGAATGAGCAGTTCTTC
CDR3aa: CAISDRDRGRRNEQFF

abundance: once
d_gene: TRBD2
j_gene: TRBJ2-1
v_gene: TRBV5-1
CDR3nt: TGCGCCAGCAGCTTGGGTGGTAACGGGAGGTTATCGGGATATGAGCAGTTCTTC
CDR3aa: CASSLGGNGRLSGYEQFF

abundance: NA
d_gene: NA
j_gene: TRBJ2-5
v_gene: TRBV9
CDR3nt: TGTGCCAGCAGCTTCTCCGAACAGGGGGGGGAAGAGACCCAGTACTTC
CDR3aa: CASSFSEQGGEETQYF

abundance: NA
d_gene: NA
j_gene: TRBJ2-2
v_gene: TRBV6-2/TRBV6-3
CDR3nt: NA
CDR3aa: CASSQTSGRRTGSCFF

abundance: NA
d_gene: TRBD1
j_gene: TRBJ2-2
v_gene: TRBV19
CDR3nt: TGTGCCAGTAACTGGGACAGTAACACCGGGGAGCTGTTTTTT
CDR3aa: CASNWDSNTGELFF

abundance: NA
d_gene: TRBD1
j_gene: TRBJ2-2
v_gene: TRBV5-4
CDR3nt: TGTGCCAGCAGCGCCGGACAGGGGAAGAACACCGGGGAGCTGTTTTTT
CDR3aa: CASSAGQGKNTGELFF

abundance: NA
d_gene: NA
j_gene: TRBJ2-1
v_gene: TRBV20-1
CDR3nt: TGCAGTGCCAGTTTGGGGAGAGGGAGCTACAATGAGCAGTTCTTC
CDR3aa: CSASLGRGSYNEQFF

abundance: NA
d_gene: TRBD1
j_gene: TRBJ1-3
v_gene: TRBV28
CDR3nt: TGTGCCAGCAGTCTACCCTCGGGACAGGTATCTGGAAACACCATATATTTT
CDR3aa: CASSLPSGQVSGNTIYF

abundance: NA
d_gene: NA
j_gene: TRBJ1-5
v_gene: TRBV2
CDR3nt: TGTGCCAGCAGTGAAAACAGGAATCAGCCCCAGCATTTT
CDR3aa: CASSENRNQPQHF

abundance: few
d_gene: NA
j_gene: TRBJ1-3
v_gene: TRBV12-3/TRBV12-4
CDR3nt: TGTGCCAGCACCCTAACAGGGGGAAACACCATATATTTT
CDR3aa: CASTLTGGNTIYF